These 11 T cell receptor beta chains share one sample of origin, sequenced in a study of read filtering for tumor transcriptome and immune sequencing. From approximately 430 ng of RNA, a library with molecular barcoded alpha/delta and beta/gamma adaptors was made. TCRdb re-called the reads with MiXCR, one entry per CDR3 protein. The sample records tens of thousands of distinct CDR3 sequences, about 21% being singletons. The source material was a population of CD138-negative cells sorted from bone marrow. The receptors were sampled from a donor over 35 with multiple myeloma.

Worth noting for this clonotype: Sequence at one end of the junction differs from germline and may be a read error. The chain recombines TRBV11-3 with TRBJ2-7; TRBD1 might be the D (6 bases). The CDR3 is 15 amino acids. CDR1 and CDR2 (germline): SGHNT, YENEEA. CDR3 sequence: CASSLGKQGIYEQYF. The CDR3 DNA reads TGTGCTAGCAGCTTGGGGAAACAGGGAATTTACGAGCAGTACTTC.

As to this clonotype: A much larger clone differs by one base, so this may be a read error. The chain carries TRBV5-4 and TRBJ2-3, with a weak D call TRBD1 (6 bases). Germline V gives CDR1 SGHNT, CDR2 YYREEE (reference sequence). This CDR3 is built from 15 residues. The CDR3: CATAKTGMLADTQCF. The CDR3 DNA follows: TGTGCCACCGCAAAAACAGGGATGTTGGCAGATACGCAGTGTTTT.

A few counts support this clonotype. Possible read error: a much larger clone is one base away. The V and J genes are TRBV28 and TRBJ1-1; tentatively, D is TRBD1 (5 bases). The germline V and J ends were trimmed by 2 bases and 6 bases, with 10 bases remaining between them. From germline, CDR1 is MDHEN and CDR2 SYDVKM. The CDR3 has 13 amino acids. The CDR3 loop reads CASSLRGKSEAFF. In DNA form, the CDR3 reads TGTGCCAGCAGTTTACGGGGGAAGTCTGAAGCTTTCTTT.

This clonotype has a count of ten or more. A junction boundary mismatches the germline segment, possibly from a read error. The rearrangement links TRBV6-1 to TRBJ2-6; D remains ambiguous. CDR3 length equals 15 residues. Germline V CDR1 and CDR2: MNHNS, SASEGT. CDR3 protein: CASREGSSGANVLTF. CDR3 sequence (DNA): TGTGCCAGCAGGGAAGGTAGCTCTGGGGCCAACGTCCTGACTTTC.

This clonotype came up many times. The chain links TRBV2 to TRBJ2-2; D might be TRBD1 (6 bases). Germline V gene sequence: CDR1 SNHLY, CDR2 FYNNEI. The CDR3 runs 13 residues. With 7 bases removed from V and 6 bases from J, the gap between germline ends came to 12 bases. This chain's CDR3 is CASNTGKAGELFF. The DNA of the CDR3 is TGTGCCAGCAACACAGGGAAGGCCGGGGAGCTGTTTTTT.

As concerns this clonotype: Compared with germline, one end of the junction differs, possibly owing to a read error. V is TRBV10-3 and J is TRBJ2-5; D may be TRBD1 (6 bases). This CDR3 region has 12 residues. CDR1 and CDR2 from the germline V gene are ENHRY and SYGVKD. Here the CDR3 reads CAISEAGETRYF. CDR3 in DNA: TGTGCCATCAGTGAGGCAGGGGAGACCCGGTACTTC.

This clonotype was counted many times. This chain uses TRBV3-1 with TRBJ2-7; D is unresolved. From germline, CDR1 is LGHDT and CDR2 YNNKEL (reference sequence). The CDR3 runs 14 residues. With 4 bases removed from V and 6 bases from J, the gap between germline ends came to 16 bases. For the CDR3, the DNA is TGTGCCAGCAGCCCCGGTACCGCTGGACGCGAGCAGTACTTC. Its translation is CASSPGTAGREQYF.

The chain employs TRBV18 and TRBJ1-5; 8 nucleotides line up with TRBD1. Germline CDR1 and CDR2: KGHSH and LQKENI. This CDR3 has 14 residues. V lost 3 bases and J lost 4; bases outside the gene matches: 2. The CDR3: CASSPGQENQPQHF. CDR3 DNA: TGTGCCAGCTCACCGGGACAGGAAAATCAGCCCCAGCATTTT.

On this clonotype: A much larger clone differs by one base, so this may be a read error. The chain couples TRBV4-2 to TRBJ2-1; 14 positions match TRBD2. CDR1 is LGHNA and CDR2 is YNFKEQ in the germline V gene. This CDR3 region has 16 residues. The CDR3 sequence: CASSQTSGRALNEQLF. In DNA, the CDR3 is TGTGCCAGCAGCCAGACTAGCGGGAGGGCTTTAAATGAGCAGCTCTTC.

This clonotype was seen at least ten times. The chain recombines TRBV6-2 or TRBV6-3 with TRBJ1-1; TRBD1 is a possible D gene (5 bases). CDR1 is MNHEY, CDR2 SVGEGT, per germline. This CDR3 has 12 residues. The germline V and J ends were trimmed by 2 bases and 11 bases, with 12 bases remaining between them. CDR3 amino acids: CASSYVGDRAFF. CDR3 bases: TGTGCCAGCAGTTACGTAGGGGATCGGGCTTTCTTT.

This clonotype showed up many times. The chain has TRBV5-1 and TRBJ2-7, with 7 bases lining up with TRBD1. Germline CDR1 reads SGHRS; CDR2 reads YFSETQ. Losses at the gene ends were 1 base for V and 7 bases for J; bases not matched to a gene: 8. The CDR3 covers 14 residues. The CDR3: CASSLPTGSWEQYF. CDR3 nucleotide sequence: TGCGCCAGCAGCTTGCCGACAGGGAGTTGGGAGCAGTACTTC.